These T cell receptor beta chains were read from a single sample in a study of T cells after yellow fever vaccination. TCRdb called the 5' RACE reads again in MiXCR, with one record for every CDR3 protein. The profile covers more than 300,000 distinct CDR3 sequences, with around 7% appearing a single time and over 15% taken by the ten largest. The starting material was PBMCs, obtained about 41 days after the first yellow fever vaccination. These receptors were collected from a man aged 18 to 29 who received the YFV17D yellow fever vaccine. Both conserved end residues are part of each CDR3. Fields, in order: CDR3 protein, CDR3 DNA, V gene, J gene, D gene, clone size, CDR3 length. A D gene is named only where the DNA matches it firmly. Clone size is not always given. Where it is, it says once, few, many or a class for expanded clones.

cdr3_aa: CASSLVLVETQYF
cdr3_nt: TGTGCCAGCAGCTTAGTACTAGTGGAGACCCAGTACTTC
v_call: TRBV7-2
j_call: TRBJ2-5
d_call: .
clone_size: few
cdr3_length: 13

cdr3_aa: CASSPGLSSGANVLTF
cdr3_nt: TGTGCCAGCAGCCCGGGGCTTAGCTCTGGGGCCAACGTCCTGACTTTC
v_call: TRBV7-7
j_call: TRBJ2-6
d_call: .
clone_size: many
cdr3_length: 16

cdr3_aa: CATPDAGGISTDTQYF
cdr3_nt: TGTGCCACCCCTGATGCGGGGGGGATTAGCACAGATACGCAGTATTTT
v_call: TRBV12-3/TRBV12-4
j_call: TRBJ2-3
d_call: TRBD2
clone_size: .
cdr3_length: 16

cdr3_aa: CASSIGQGNDGYTF
cdr3_nt: TGCGCCAGCAGCATCGGACAGGGCAATGATGGCTACACCTTC
v_call: TRBV5-1
j_call: TRBJ1-2
d_call: TRBD1
clone_size: many
cdr3_length: 14

cdr3_aa: CAISEPTGTGAFSGANVLTF
cdr3_nt: TGTGCCATCAGTGAGCCAACCGGGACAGGGGCATTCTCTGGGGCCAACGTCCTGACTTTC
v_call: TRBV10-3
j_call: TRBJ2-6
d_call: TRBD1
clone_size: .
cdr3_length: 20

cdr3_aa: CASSLAGYYGYTF
cdr3_nt: TGTGCCAGCAGCTTAGCTGGGTACTATGGCTACACCTTC
v_call: TRBV7-2
j_call: TRBJ1-2
d_call: .
clone_size: few
cdr3_length: 13

cdr3_aa: CASSQTYPQVLVGYGYTF
cdr3_nt: TGCGCCAGCAGCCAAACGTACCCTCAGGTGCTAGTTGGCTATGGCTACACCTTC
v_call: TRBV4-1
j_call: TRBJ1-2
d_call: .
clone_size: many
cdr3_length: 18

cdr3_aa: CASSSPLAGGTDTQYF
cdr3_nt: TGTGCCAGCAGCAGCCCACTAGCGGGCGGCACAGATACGCAGTATTTT
v_call: TRBV7-2
j_call: TRBJ2-3
d_call: TRBD2
clone_size: few
cdr3_length: 16

cdr3_aa: CASSLGFEAFF
cdr3_nt: TGTGCCAGCAGCTTAGGGTTCGAAGCTTTCTTT
v_call: TRBV7-9
j_call: TRBJ1-1
d_call: .
clone_size: many
cdr3_length: 11

cdr3_aa: CASSQGTSGAYNEQFF
cdr3_nt: TGTGCCAGCAGCCAAGGGACTAGCGGGGCCTACAATGAGCAGTTCTTC
v_call: TRBV3-1
j_call: TRBJ2-1
d_call: TRBD2
clone_size: .
cdr3_length: 16

cdr3_aa: CASSISTSGRYGYTF
cdr3_nt: TGTGCCAGTAGTATAAGCACGTCAGGGAGATATGGCTACACCTTC
v_call: TRBV19
j_call: TRBJ1-2
d_call: .
clone_size: .
cdr3_length: 15

cdr3_aa: CASSWVGPNTGELFF
cdr3_nt: TGTGCCAGCAGTTGGGTCGGGCCAAACACCGGGGAGCTGTTTTTT
v_call: TRBV6-5
j_call: TRBJ2-2
d_call: .
clone_size: .
cdr3_length: 15

cdr3_aa: CASSSQGPYEKLFF
cdr3_nt: TGTGCCAGCAGTTCACAGGGGCCTTATGAAAAACTGTTTTTT
v_call: TRBV7-9
j_call: TRBJ1-4
d_call: TRBD1
clone_size: .
cdr3_length: 14

cdr3_aa: CASSVTQARGGETQYF
cdr3_nt: TGTGCCAGCAGTGTAACCCAGGCCAGGGGCGGAGAGACCCAGTACTTC
v_call: TRBV6-1
j_call: TRBJ2-5
d_call: .
clone_size: .
cdr3_length: 16

cdr3_aa: CASSYQGGHGYTF
cdr3_nt: TGTGCCAGCTCGTACCAGGGAGGCCATGGCTACACCTTC
v_call: TRBV18
j_call: TRBJ1-2
d_call: .
clone_size: many
cdr3_length: 13

cdr3_aa: CASSSQGGGEAFF
cdr3_nt: TGTGCCAGCAGCTCTCAGGGAGGGGGGGAAGCTTTCTTT
v_call: TRBV7-2
j_call: TRBJ1-1
d_call: .
clone_size: many
cdr3_length: 13

cdr3_aa: CASSPKTGGSGELFF
cdr3_nt: TGTGCCAGCAGTCCGAAAACAGGGGGCTCCGGGGAGCTGTTTTTT
v_call: TRBV27
j_call: TRBJ2-2
d_call: TRBD1
clone_size: many
cdr3_length: 15

cdr3_aa: CASTTLNGRTKETQYF
cdr3_nt: TGTGCCAGTACAACTCTAAACGGACGGACAAAAGAGACCCAGTACTTC
v_call: TRBV12-3/TRBV12-4
j_call: TRBJ2-5
d_call: .
clone_size: few
cdr3_length: 16

cdr3_aa: CASSPKWTGDGELFF
cdr3_nt: TGCGCCAGCAGCCCGAAATGGACAGGGGACGGGGAGCTGTTTTTT
v_call: TRBV5-1
j_call: TRBJ2-2
d_call: TRBD1
clone_size: many
cdr3_length: 15

cdr3_aa: CASSIQGASYNEQFF
cdr3_nt: TGTGCCAGCAGCATCCAGGGGGCCTCCTACAATGAGCAGTTCTTC
v_call: TRBV7-3
j_call: TRBJ2-1
d_call: TRBD1
clone_size: few
cdr3_length: 15

cdr3_aa: CASSPKDRRRDPETQYF
cdr3_nt: TGTGCCAGCAGTCCTAAGGACAGGCGAAGGGACCCAGAGACCCAGTACTTC
v_call: TRBV6-1
j_call: TRBJ2-5
d_call: TRBD1
clone_size: few
cdr3_length: 17

cdr3_aa: CASSTGDTNSPLHF
cdr3_nt: TGTGCCAGCAGTACTGGGGACACCAATTCACCCCTCCACTTT
v_call: TRBV6-5
j_call: TRBJ1-6
d_call: .
clone_size: few
cdr3_length: 14

cdr3_aa: CASSPRYQPGELFF
cdr3_nt: TGTGCCAGCAGCCCCCGCTACCAACCCGGGGAGCTGTTTTTT
v_call: TRBV7-9
j_call: TRBJ2-2
d_call: .
clone_size: .
cdr3_length: 14

cdr3_aa: CSARVEEDPRSNQPQHF
cdr3_nt: TGCAGTGCTAGAGTAGAGGAGGACCCGAGGAGCAATCAGCCCCAGCATTTT
v_call: TRBV20-1
j_call: TRBJ1-5
d_call: .
clone_size: few
cdr3_length: 17

cdr3_aa: CASSPPWRGGYTF
cdr3_nt: TGTGCCAGCAGCCCCCCCTGGAGGGGTGGCTACACCTTC
v_call: TRBV7-9
j_call: TRBJ1-2
d_call: .
clone_size: .
cdr3_length: 13

cdr3_aa: CASSPTDLAGPPDTQYF
cdr3_nt: TGTGCCAGCAGCCCAACCGATCTAGCGGGGCCCCCAGATACGCAGTATTTT
v_call: TRBV28
j_call: TRBJ2-3
d_call: TRBD2
clone_size: .
cdr3_length: 17

cdr3_aa: CSVSTPNRKYAGNTIYF
cdr3_nt: TGCAGCGTGTCGACCCCAAACCGCAAGTACGCTGGAAACACCATATATTTT
v_call: TRBV29-1
j_call: TRBJ1-3
d_call: .
clone_size: .
cdr3_length: 17

cdr3_aa: CASSLVLLLTSGVREQFF
cdr3_nt: TGTGCCAGCAGCTTAGTGTTACTCCTCACTAGCGGGGTGCGTGAGCAGTTCTTC
v_call: TRBV11-2
j_call: TRBJ2-1
d_call: TRBD2
clone_size: few
cdr3_length: 18

cdr3_aa: CATSRDHRGGNTEAFF
cdr3_nt: TGTGCCACCAGCAGAGATCACAGGGGCGGAAACACTGAAGCTTTCTTT
v_call: TRBV15
j_call: TRBJ1-1
d_call: TRBD1
clone_size: .
cdr3_length: 16

cdr3_aa: CASIRGLPDTQYF
cdr3_nt: TGTGCCAGCATCAGGGGGCTCCCAGATACGCAGTATTTT
v_call: TRBV6-1
j_call: TRBJ2-3
d_call: TRBD1
clone_size: few
cdr3_length: 13

cdr3_aa: CASSSKTSGGYETQYF
cdr3_nt: TGTGCCAGCAGCTCAAAGACTAGCGGGGGTTACGAGACCCAGTACTTC
v_call: TRBV7-2
j_call: TRBJ2-5
d_call: TRBD2
clone_size: few
cdr3_length: 16